Below are 8 T cell receptor beta chains sequenced from a single sample in a study of T cell responses to AZD1222 COVID-19 vaccine. The table came from immunoSEQ multiplex PCR; TCRdb's copy has only in-frame clones and leaves some out. Counted here are about 210,000 clones, 85% to 95% occurring once; the ten biggest clones make up 1% to 1.5%. This sample comprised peripheral blood, obtained on day 0 of AZD1222 vaccination. The receptors were gathered from an adult in good health.

V usage is TRBV7-9 and J usage is TRBJ2-5, with TRBD1 matching 8 bases. The CDR3 has 15 residues. Germline V lookup: CDR1 SEHNR, CDR2 FQNEAQ (reference sequence). Trimming took 4 bases from V and 1 from J; bases not matched to a gene: 5. The DNA for the CDR3 is TGTGCCAGCAGCTCCAGGGGGCAGATCCAAGAGACCCAGTACTTC. As protein: CASSSRGQIQETQYF.

The V call is TRBV5-1, the J call TRBJ2-6; D may be TRBD2 (6 bases). The germline V gene encodes CDR1 SGHRS and CDR2 YFSETQ. The germline V and J ends were trimmed by 3 bases and 2 bases, with 12 bases remaining between them. The CDR3 covers 16 residues. This chain's CDR3 is CASSYNGGTGANVLTF. CDR3 nucleotides: TGCGCCAGCAGCTACAATGGGGGGACTGGGGCCAACGTCCTGACTTTC.

This chain joins TRBV7-8 and TRBJ2-3; 7 bases match TRBD1. Germline V CDR1 and CDR2: SGHVS, FQNEAQ. Trimming removed 2 bases from V and 0 bases from J; junction bases left unmatched: 5. The CDR3 spans 16 residues. This CDR3 reads CASSLTTRGSTDTQYF. CDR3 nucleotides: TGTGCCAGCAGCTTAACTACCAGGGGGAGCACAGATACGCAGTATTTT.

A word on this clone: Different DNA sequences within this sample yield the same CDR3. The rearrangement joins TRBV18 to TRBJ2-3; 7 bases match TRBD1. The trim removed 3 bases at V and 1 base at J, leaving 4 bases unmatched. The CDR3 contains 15 residues. CDR1 and CDR2 from the germline V gene are KGHSH and LQKENI. CDR3 sequence: CASSPGQGGTDTQYF. The DNA for the CDR3 is TGTGCCAGCTCACCTGGGCAGGGGGGCACAGATACGCAGTATTTT. The full variable domain, in which reference TRBV18 and TRBJ2-3 provide the parts outside the CDR3, is NAGVMQNPRHLVRRRGQEARLRCSPMKGHSHVYWYRQLPEEGLKFMVYLQKENIIDESGMPKERFSAEFPKEGPSILRIQQVVRGDSAAYFCASSPGQGGTDTQYFGPGTRLTVL.

This chain joins TRBV29-1 and TRBJ1-3; 8 bases agree with TRBD1. The CDR3 extends over 15 amino acids. The junction had 9 bases not matched to a gene; V was cut back by 6 bases and J by 2 bases. Germline V lookup: CDR1 SQVTM, CDR2 ANQGSEA. CDR3 bases: TGCAGCGTGGGGGCCATACAGGGGGCTGGAAACACCATATATTTT. Protein product: CSVGAIQGAGNTIYF.

The chain joins TRBV6-5 to TRBJ1-1, with D possibly TRBD1 on 6 matching bases. The CDR3 loop spans 13 amino acids. The V gene lost 5 bases and the J gene lost 8 bases, with 15 bases spanning the gap. Per the germline V gene, CDR1 is MNHEY and CDR2 is SVGAGI. This chain's CDR3 is CASSQRGPREAFF. CDR3 in DNA: TGTGCCAGCAGTCAACGGGGGCCTCGGGAAGCTTTCTTT.

The chain employs TRBV3-1 (or the pseudogene TRBV3-2) and TRBJ1-1; D is undetermined. Trimming shortened V by 3 bases and J by 4 bases, and 12 bases separated the two germline ends. CDR3 length: 14 amino acids. Germline V CDR1 and CDR2: LGHDT, YNNKEL (reference sequence). DNA of the CDR3: TGTGCCAGCAGCCAGTTCCCAGAGGGCACTGAAGCTTTCTTT. Amino acid sequence: CASSQFPEGTEAFF.

The chain uses TRBV5-8 and TRBJ2-3; 7 bases match TRBD2. CDR1 is SGHTS and CDR2 is YDEGEE in the germline V gene. The CDR3 extends over 15 amino acids. Trimming at V came to 0 bases and at J to 1 base, leaving 2 bases not matched to a gene. CDR3 nucleotide sequence: TGTGCCAGCAGCTTGGGGGGGAGGGGCACAGATACGCAGTATTTT. This gives the protein CASSLGGRGTDTQYF. The entire variable domain, with the rest obtained from reference TRBV5-8 and TRBJ2-3, is as follows: EAGVTQSPTHLIKTRGQQATLRCSPISGHTSVYWYQQALGLGLQFLLWYDEGEERNRGNFPPRFSGRQFPNYSSELNVNALELEDSALYLCASSLGGRGTDTQYFGPGTRLTVL.